The 7 T cell receptor beta chains listed next were all sequenced from one sample in a study of cytomegalovirus exposure and HLA in healthy donors. PCR used 60 Vbeta primers and 13 Jbeta primers. The data were produced by immunoSEQ multiplex PCR, yet TCRdb's version contains in-frame clones alone and is incomplete. The table records approximately 120,000 clones, 70% to 85% of them present only once. Material: PBMCs. Source of these receptors: a woman in her forties or fifties in good health and CMV-seronegative.

The chain combines TRBV10-3 with TRBJ1-3, with 7 positions matching TRBD1. V shed 6 bases and J 2 bases; nucleotides not matched to a gene: 10. This CDR3 region has 16 residues. Germline CDR1 ENHRY, CDR2 SYGVKD. The CDR3, as DNA: TGTGCCATCAGGGATTCCCCGACAGGGCCTGGAAACACCATATATTTT. This codes for CAIRDSPTGPGNTIYF.

The rearrangement links TRBV28 to TRBJ1-4; D gene unclear. Looked up from germline, CDR1 is MDHEN and CDR2 is SYDVKM. Trimming shortened V by 2 bases and J by 7 bases, and 5 bases separated the two germline ends. CDR3 size: 12 residues. CDR3 nucleotide sequence: TGTGCCAGCAGTTTAAACGGTGAAAAACTGTTTTTT. Translation: CASSLNGEKLFF.

This chain uses TRBV6-5 with TRBJ1-1; D is unclear. The germline gives CDR1 MNHEY, CDR2 SVGAGI. The CDR3 runs 13 residues. The V gene lost 2 bases and the J gene lost 4 bases, with 8 bases spanning the gap. DNA for the CDR3: TGTGCCAGCAGTTACGGGGAGGGCACTGAAGCTTTCTTT. Its translation is CASSYGEGTEAFF.

The genes are TRBV9 and TRBJ1-1; D remains unclear. Looked up from germline, CDR1 is SGDLS and CDR2 is YYNGEE. This CDR3 spans 13 amino acids. V lost 2 bases and J lost 5, with 10 bases in between. The CDR3 loop is CASSVTSGTEAFF. The DNA of the CDR3 is TGTGCCAGCAGCGTCACAAGCGGGACTGAAGCTTTCTTT. The full variable domain, its missing parts supplied by reference TRBV9 and TRBJ1-1, is DSGVTQTPKHLITATGQRVTLRCSPRSGDLSVYWYQQSLDQGLQFLIQYYNGEERAKGNILERFSAQQFPDLHSELNLSSLELGDSALYFCASSVTSGTEAFFGQGTRLTVV.

This sequence joins TRBV11-3 and TRBJ2-1; possibly TRBD1 for D (7 bases). The CDR3 is 18 amino acids. Germline V gives CDR1 SGHNT, CDR2 YENEEA. V dropped 4 bases and J dropped 0 bases, with 19 bases sitting between them. The CDR3 reads CASSSRGTRGFSYNEQFF. In DNA form, the CDR3 reads TGTGCCAGCAGCTCCAGGGGGACACGGGGGTTCTCCTACAATGAGCAGTTCTTC.

The chain has TRBV11-2 and TRBJ1-1; D gene ambiguous. V lost 0 bases, J lost 4 bases, and 6 bases lay in between. Germline V gene lookup returns CDR1 SGHAT and CDR2 FQNNGV. The CDR3 totals 13 residues. CDR3 sequence: CASSLEQPTEAFF. DNA of the CDR3: TGTGCCAGCAGCTTAGAACAGCCCACTGAAGCTTTCTTT.

The chain links TRBV13 to TRBJ2-1; D uncertain. V lost 6 bases, J lost 8 bases, and 17 bases lay in between. The CDR3 consists of 14 residues. Germline CDR1 and CDR2: PRHDT and FYEKMQ (reference sequence). The CDR3 loop reads CASSSSPGLDEQFF. The CDR3 coding sequence is TGTGCCAGCAGTTCCTCTCCAGGCTTGGATGAGCAGTTCTTC.